One and the same sample provided the 31 T cell receptor beta chains below, sequenced in a study of post-analysis software for immune sequencing data. Antigens of these TCRs are unknown. General study points: Four to six TRBV segments (TRBV5-6, TRBV5-1 and TRBV20-1 among them) occurred more frequently in patients than in controls.

TCR beta cDNA libraries had unique molecular identifiers. TCRdb re-called the PCR reads through MiXCR, storing one row per CDR3 protein. This sample has some 890,000 distinct CDR3 sequences; approximately 53% occur once, and the top ten carry approximately 4.5%. Sequences were obtained from blood. The source of these receptors is a girl aged 10-17 years with multiple sclerosis.

This chain uses TRBV5-5 with TRBJ1-1; D might be TRBD1 (5 bases). The CDR3 is 14 amino acids. Germline lookup yields CDR1 SGHKS and CDR2 YYEKEE (reference sequence). V lost 3 bases and J lost 4, with 13 bases in between. The chain's CDR3 is CASSYLTAGTEAFF. The CDR3 nucleotides are TGTGCCAGCAGCTACCTGACAGCGGGCACTGAAGCTTTCTTT.

This clonotype occurred a few times. The rearrangement links TRBV12-3 or TRBV12-4 to TRBJ2-7, with 9 bases that match TRBD2. CDR3 length: 15 residues. Trimming at V came to 5 bases and at J to 0 bases, leaving 5 bases not matched to a gene. CDR3 residues: CASSPGLALSYEQYF. CDR3 sequence (DNA): TGTGCCAGCAGTCCTGGACTAGCGCTCTCCTACGAGCAGTACTTC.

The J gene is TRBJ2-5, the V gene TRBV6-5; TRBD2 is a possible D gene (7 bases). Judging by the DNA end, TRBJ2-7 fits better; the J call may be wrong. Germline V gene data show CDR1 as MNHEY and CDR2 as SVGAGI. There are 15 residues in the CDR3. The DNA for the CDR3 is TGTGCCAGCAGTTACTCGCCGGGGGGCGCGTACGAGCAGTACTTC. This encodes CASSYSPGGAYEQYF.

This clonotype appeared once. The chain couples TRBV29-1 to TRBJ1-1; 8 bases line up with TRBD1. After removal of 7 bases from V and 4 bases from J, the junction contained 11 bases not matched to a gene. CDR3 length equals 14 residues. Germline assignment: CDR1 SQVTM and CDR2 ANQGSEA. The CDR3 is CSAGVQGASTEAFF. The CDR3 coding sequence is TGCAGCGCCGGGGTCCAGGGGGCGAGCACTGAAGCTTTCTTT.

The rearrangement uses TRBV5-1 and TRBJ2-7; D uncertain. The CDR3 length is 14 residues. CDR1 is SGHRS and CDR2 is YFSETQ in the germline V gene. The V gene lost 1 base and the J gene lost 2 bases, with 10 bases spanning the gap. The CDR3 bases are TGCGCCAGCAGCTTGCGACCTTCCCCCTACGAGCAGTACTTC. Translated, it gives CASSLRPSPYEQYF. The variable domain in full, with the rest retrieved from reference TRBV5-1 and TRBJ2-7, is KAGVTQTPRYLIKTRGQQVTLSCSPISGHRSVSWYQQTPGQGLQFLFEYFSETQRNKGNFPGRFSGRQFSNSRSEMNVSTLELGDSALYLCASSLRPSPYEQYFGPGTRLTVT.

This chain uses TRBV7-3 with TRBJ1-2; 7 positions agree with TRBD1. The CDR3 contains 16 residues. V lost 2 bases to trimming and J lost 2 bases; unmatched junction nucleotides: 8. Germline V gene lookup returns CDR1 SGHTA and CDR2 FQGTGA. CDR3: CASSLGPGTDNYGYTF. The CDR3 DNA is TGTGCCAGCAGCTTAGGGCCAGGGACAGACAACTATGGCTACACCTTC.

To note about this clonotype: An end of the junction differs from the germline gene, which may be a read error. The V and J genes are TRBV27 and TRBJ2-7; D not resolved. Per the germline V gene, CDR1 is MNHEY and CDR2 is SMNVEV (reference sequence). The CDR3 is 14 amino acids. The CDR3 is CASSLRRQSYGQYF. The CDR3 nucleotides are TGTGCCAGCAGTTTACGTCGGCAGAGCTACGGGCAGTACTTC.

This clonotype occurred a few times. This chain connects TRBV3-1 to TRBJ1-5; unclear D gene. Deletions cut 0 bases from V and 0 bases from J, with 6 bases between. The CDR3 covers 15 residues. CDR1 and CDR2 (germline): LGHDT, YNNKEL (reference sequence). The CDR3 DNA is TGTGCCAGCAGCCAAGAATCCTTTAGCAATCAGCCCCAGCATTTT. Translation gives CASSQESFSNQPQHF.

The genes are TRBV6-5 and TRBJ1-5; a possible D gene is TRBD1 (6 bases). The CDR3 runs to 14 residues. Germline CDR1 MNHEY, CDR2 SVGAGI. V gave up 0 bases and J gave up 7 bases, with 10 bases separating them. The CDR3 sequence: CASSYSAGGQPQHF. The CDR3 coding sequence is TGTGCCAGCAGTTACTCCGCCGGGGGCCAGCCCCAGCATTTT.

This clonotype was detected a few times. The chain couples TRBV5-1 to TRBJ2-3; D is unresolved. The CDR3 loop spans 15 amino acids. Germline loops: CDR1 SGHRS, CDR2 YFSETQ. Trimming left V 1 base short and J 0 bases short, with 9 bases between. CDR3 sequence reads: CASSLHFSSTDTQYF. Here the CDR3 DNA reads TGCGCCAGCAGCTTGCATTTTTCTAGCACAGATACGCAGTATTTT.

The gene calls are TRBV11-2 and TRBJ2-1; 12 nucleotides match TRBD2. CDR1 is SGHAT, CDR2 FQNNGV, per germline. CDR3 length equals 13 residues. With 4 bases clipped from V and 15 bases from J, the junction kept 7 bases outside the gene matches. CDR3 bases: TGTGCCAGCAGCTCGCAACGGGGACTAGCGGGGTTCTTC. This encodes CASSSQRGLAGFF.

The J gene is TRBJ2-5, the V gene TRBV5-1, with D possibly matching TRBD1 (5 bases). With the DNA end fitting TRBJ2-7 better, the J assignment may be wrong. Germline V gives CDR1 SGHRS, CDR2 YFSETQ. The CDR3 sequence is 14 residues long. The CDR3 bases are TGCGCCAGCAGTCCTGGACAATCGTTTTACGAGCAGTACTTC. It codes for CASSPGQSFYEQYF.

Only a few counts were recorded for this clonotype. This chain joins TRBV12-3 or TRBV12-4 and TRBJ2-7; TRBD1 matches at 8 bases. V dropped 1 base and J dropped 1; count of bases not matched to a gene: 9. This CDR3 has 17 residues. In nucleotides, the CDR3 is TGTGCCAGCAGTTTAGGGTGGGGGGACAGGCGATCCTACGAGCAGTACTTC. It yields the protein CASSLGWGDRRSYEQYF.

The chain uses TRBV27 and TRBJ1-2; 13 positions match TRBD2. The DNA end is more similar to TRBJ2-7, so the J call may be wrong. This CDR3 is 15 amino acids long. The V gene's germline CDR1 is MNHEY and CDR2 SMNVEV (reference sequence). The CDR3 sequence is CASSSWTSGGYEQYF. Here the CDR3 DNA reads TGTGCCAGCAGTTCCTGGACTAGCGGGGGATACGAGCAGTACTTC.

This rearrangement joins TRBV7-8 to TRBJ1-2; D unresolved. The CDR3 contains 16 residues. Germline CDR1 SGHVS, CDR2 FQNEAQ. V was shortened by 6 bases and J by 2 bases, with 19 bases between the two germline ends. The DNA of the CDR3 is TGTGCCAGCAGTCGGAGACTGAGAGATTCGAACTATGGCTACACCTTC. As protein: CASSRRLRDSNYGYTF.

The chain couples TRBV7-9 to TRBJ2-7, with unresolved D. V shed 5 bases and J shed 2 bases, with 13 bases lying between them. In germline, CDR1 is SEHNR, CDR2 FQNEAQ (reference sequence). The CDR3 sequence is 14 residues long. The CDR3: CASSPNSAAYEQYF. Here the CDR3 DNA reads TGTGCCAGCAGCCCAAACAGCGCCGCCTACGAGCAGTACTTC.

This clonotype was seen a handful of times. The chain is built from TRBV12-3 or TRBV12-4 and TRBJ2-7; 7 bases match TRBD2. The CDR3 totals 14 residues. Trimming removed 5 bases from V and 7 bases from J; junction bases left unmatched: 11. The CDR3 sequence is CASSLEGGAREQYF. CDR3 DNA: TGTGCCAGCAGTCTAGAGGGAGGGGCGAGAGAGCAGTACTTC.

In this sample, this clonotype turned up a few times. The chain joins TRBV15 to TRBJ2-7; 7 nucleotides agree with TRBD2. CDR3 size: 17 residues. The ends lost 3 bases at V and 4 bases at J; junction bases unmatched: 15. Looked up from germline, CDR1 is LNHNV and CDR2 is YYDKDF (reference sequence). CDR3 in amino acids: CATSSLAPGRTWYEQYF. CDR3 in DNA: TGTGCCACCAGCAGTTTAGCGCCCGGGAGGACGTGGTACGAGCAGTACTTC.

The rearrangement links TRBV20-1 to TRBJ1-5; no definite D call. This CDR3 is 15 amino acids long. V lost 3 bases to trimming and J lost 4 bases, with 16 bases between them. CDR1 and CDR2 from the germline V gene are DFQATT and SNEGSKA (reference sequence). The CDR3 DNA sequence: TGCAGTGCTAGGAGCCGGCTGGGGTCTAATCAGCCCCAGCATTTT. Translation gives CSARSRLGSNQPQHF.

J is TRBJ2-7 and V is TRBV2; TRBD1 aligns across 7 bases. CDR3 length: 14 residues. Losses at the gene ends were 7 bases for V and 0 bases for J; bases not matched to a gene: 6. Germline-derived CDR1 and CDR2 are SNHLY and FYNNEI. The CDR3 DNA reads as TGTGCCAGCATCCGGGACAGCCTCTCCTACGAGCAGTACTTC. Encoded protein: CASIRDSLSYEQYF. The entire variable domain, with the rest obtained from reference TRBV2 and TRBJ2-7, is as follows: EPEVTQTPSHQVTQMGQEVILRCVPISNHLYFYWYRQILGQKVEFLVSFYNNEISEKSEIFDDQFSVERPDGSNFTLKIRSTKLEDSAMYFCASIRDSLSYEQYFGPGTRLTVT.

On this clonotype itself: Mismatch with germline at one junction end may stem from a read error. This CDR3 is CASSLAGGADEQFF. The CDR3 coding sequence is TGTGCCAGCAGTCTAGCGGGAGGGGCGGATGAGCAGTTCTTC. The J gene is TRBJ2-1, the V gene TRBV12-3 or TRBV12-4; TRBD2 aligns across 12 bases. The CDR3 has 14 residues.

The chain is built from TRBV20-1 and TRBJ2-1; 9 bases line up with TRBD2. J lost 4 bases, V lost 3 bases, and 13 bases had no gene match. The germline gives CDR1 DFQATT, CDR2 SNEGSKA (reference sequence). The CDR3 extends over 17 amino acids. CDR3 amino acids: CSARGLAGGILYNEQFF. The CDR3 DNA sequence: TGCAGTGCTAGGGGACTGGCGGGGGGGATCCTATACAATGAGCAGTTCTTC.

V gene TRBV5-1 combines with J gene TRBJ2-7; D perhaps matches TRBD2 (6 bases). Germline values: CDR1 SGHRS, CDR2 YFSETQ. V was cut by 0 bases and J by 0 bases, with 13 bases left in between. CDR3 length equals 16 residues. CDR3 sequence reads: CASSLGGGTSSYEQYF. The CDR3, as DNA: TGCGCCAGCAGCTTGGGTGGCGGGACCAGCTCCTACGAGCAGTACTTC.

The chain is built from TRBV20-1 and TRBJ2-1; 8 bases align to TRBD2. Germline CDR1 is DFQATT and CDR2 is SNEGSKA (reference sequence). The CDR3 contains 15 residues. The V gene end was trimmed by 5 bases and the J gene end by 1 base; junction bases not matched to a gene: 7. The CDR3 DNA reads as TGCAGTGCTCCCCACGGCGGGAGGTCCTACAATGAGCAGTTCTTC. It codes for CSAPHGGRSYNEQFF.

This clonotype was observed a few times. CDR3 in DNA: TGCGCCAGCAGCCTCCTTCCGGACAACTACGAGCAGTACTTC. Residues: CASSLLPDNYEQYF. The rearrangement links TRBV5-1 to TRBJ2-5; D is perhaps TRBD1 (5 bases). The J call is uncertain, as TRBJ2-7 better fits the DNA end. There are 14 residues in the CDR3. Looked up from germline, CDR1 is SGHRS and CDR2 is YFSETQ.

The sample holds a few counts of this clonotype. J is TRBJ2-7 and V is TRBV5-1, with TRBD2 identical over 7 bases. The V gene's germline CDR1 is SGHRS and CDR2 YFSETQ. Trimming took 5 bases from V and 5 from J; bases not matched to a gene: 7. This CDR3 spans 13 amino acids. The CDR3 DNA reads as TGCGCCAGCAGTTGGAGGGCGGGGGACGAGCAGTACTTC. This gives the protein CASSWRAGDEQYF.

The genes are TRBV10-3 and TRBJ2-1; 7 nucleotides match TRBD2. This CDR3 region has 17 residues. Germline CDR1 reads ENHRY; CDR2 reads SYGVKD. Unmatched junction bases numbered 6, after V lost 0 bases and J lost 1 base. Written as DNA, the CDR3 is TGTGCCATCAGTGAGTCTGGGGGAGGGCCGTCCTACAATGAGCAGTTCTTC. Translating gives CAISESGGGPSYNEQFF.

V and J are TRBV20-1 and TRBJ2-7, with 7 bases lining up with TRBD2. CDR1 and CDR2 (germline): DFQATT, SNEGSKA (reference sequence). The length of the CDR3 is 16 residues. V dropped 5 bases and J dropped 5; count of bases not matched to a gene: 18. CDR3 protein: CSAPPSAGEKPDEQYF. The DNA for the CDR3 is TGCAGTGCTCCGCCCTCGGCGGGGGAGAAGCCGGACGAGCAGTACTTC.

The V and J genes are TRBV4-2 and TRBJ2-3; unclear D gene. CDR1 and CDR2 (germline): LGHNA, YNFKEQ. The ends were cut back, 4 bases at V and 4 bases at J, with 12 bases in the middle. There are 14 residues in the CDR3. CDR3 bases: TGTGCCAGCAGCCCGACCGCCCGGGCAGATACGCAGTATTTT. Translating it yields CASSPTARADTQYF.

The chain couples TRBV6-2 or TRBV6-3 to TRBJ2-4; the match to TRBD2 covers 11 bases. The last part of the DNA fits TRBJ2-7 better; the J call may be wrong. This CDR3 spans 14 amino acids. Germline V gene sequence: CDR1 MNHEY, CDR2 SVGEGT. The CDR3 coding sequence is TGTGCCAGCGGCACTAGCGGGAGATATAACGAGCAGTACTTC. As protein: CASGTSGRYNEQYF.

The CDR3 DNA follows: TGCGCCAGTAGCAATGAGGGGCCTGGCGAGCAGTACTTC. This gives the protein CASSNEGPGEQYF. This chain uses TRBV5-1 with TRBJ2-7; D possibly matches TRBD1 or TRBD2 (5 bases each). The CDR3 spans 13 residues. Germline V gene lookup returns CDR1 SGHRS and CDR2 YFSETQ. V lost 8 bases, J lost 6 bases, and 18 bases lay in between.